Below, one T cell receptor (beta chain) is given with its context. The repertoire was sequenced with immunoSEQ multiplex PCR; TCRdb's copy has only in-frame clones and lacks some. Found here are around 200,000 clones, over 80% of them singletons; the top ten hold more than 1.2%. This CDR3 spans 16 amino acids. Germline CDR1 SGDLS, CDR2 YYNGEE. V was clipped by 2 bases and J by 6 bases, with 17 bases between them. This sample stems from a study of control samples from healthy donors and cancer patients. The TCR originated in a man younger than 30 in good health. This rearrangement joins TRBV9 to TRBJ2-2; D assignment may be TRBD1 or TRBD2 (5 bases each). The specimen sequenced was blood. DNA of the CDR3: TGTGCCAGCAGCGTGAGAGGGGAAGGTTTGGCCGGGGAGCTGTTTTTT. Its protein product is CASSVRGEGLAGELFF.